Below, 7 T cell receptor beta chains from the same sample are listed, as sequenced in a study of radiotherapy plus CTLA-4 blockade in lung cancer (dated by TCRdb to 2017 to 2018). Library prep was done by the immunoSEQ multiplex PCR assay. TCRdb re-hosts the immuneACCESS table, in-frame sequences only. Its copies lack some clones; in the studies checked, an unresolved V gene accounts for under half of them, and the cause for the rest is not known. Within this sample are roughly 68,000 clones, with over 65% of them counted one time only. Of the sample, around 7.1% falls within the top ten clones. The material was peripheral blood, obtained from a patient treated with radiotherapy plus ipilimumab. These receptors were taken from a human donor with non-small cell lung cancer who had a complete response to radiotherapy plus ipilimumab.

CDR3 sequence reads: CASSIAGYSNQPQHF. The CDR3 DNA follows: TGTGCCAGTAGTATCGCCGGGTATAGCAATCAGCCCCAGCATTTT. The chain carries TRBV19 and TRBJ1-5; D unclear. The CDR3 loop spans 15 amino acids. CDR1 and CDR2 (germline): LNHDA, SQIVND (reference sequence). V lost 3 bases and J lost 0, with 9 bases in between.

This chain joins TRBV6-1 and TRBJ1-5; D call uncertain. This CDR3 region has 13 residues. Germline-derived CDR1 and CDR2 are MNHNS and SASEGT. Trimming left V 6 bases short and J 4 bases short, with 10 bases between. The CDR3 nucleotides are TGTGCCAGCAGCCAGGACGGGAATCAGCCCCAGCATTTT. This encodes CASSQDGNQPQHF.

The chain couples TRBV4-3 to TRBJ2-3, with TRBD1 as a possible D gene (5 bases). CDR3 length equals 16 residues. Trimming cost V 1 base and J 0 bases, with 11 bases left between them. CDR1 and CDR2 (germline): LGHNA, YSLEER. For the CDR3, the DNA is TGCGCCAGCAGCCAAGCCTCAGGGTCGAGCACAGATACGCAGTATTTT. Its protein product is CASSQASGSSTDTQYF.

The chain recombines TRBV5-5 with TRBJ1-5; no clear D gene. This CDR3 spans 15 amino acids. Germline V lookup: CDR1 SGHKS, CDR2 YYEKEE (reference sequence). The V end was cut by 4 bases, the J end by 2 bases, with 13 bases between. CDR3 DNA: TGTGCCAGCAGCCCGCGGGGAGGAGGCAATCAGCCCCAGCATTTT. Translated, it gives CASSPRGGGNQPQHF.

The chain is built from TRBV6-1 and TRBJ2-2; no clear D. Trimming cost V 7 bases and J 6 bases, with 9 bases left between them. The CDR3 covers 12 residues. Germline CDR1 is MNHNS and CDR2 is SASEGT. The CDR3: CASIVRPGELFF. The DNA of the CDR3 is TGTGCCAGCATAGTGCGTCCCGGGGAGCTGTTTTTT.

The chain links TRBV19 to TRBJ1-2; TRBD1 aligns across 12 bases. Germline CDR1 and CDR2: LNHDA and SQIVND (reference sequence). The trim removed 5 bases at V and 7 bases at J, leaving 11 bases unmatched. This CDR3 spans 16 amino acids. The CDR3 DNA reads TGTGCCAGTAGTCCAGGGCACATGGGACAGGGGGCTGGCTACACCTTC. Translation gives CASSPGHMGQGAGYTF.

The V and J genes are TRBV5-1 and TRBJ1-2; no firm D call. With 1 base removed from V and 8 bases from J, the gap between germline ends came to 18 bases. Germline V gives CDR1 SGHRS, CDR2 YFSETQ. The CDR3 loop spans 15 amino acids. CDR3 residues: CASSLYPGPREGYTF. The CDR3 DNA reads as TGCGCCAGCAGCTTGTATCCGGGCCCCCGGGAAGGCTACACCTTC.